Presented here are 18 T cell receptor beta chains from one specimen sequenced in a study of identical twins. In TCRdb, the 5' RACE reads were re-called with MiXCR into one record per CDR3 protein. Of 1.5 million to 2 million distinct CDR3 sequences in the sample, under 35% are singletons; the top ten hold about 0.27%. What was sequenced was cord blood. Receptors originate from a newborn girl in good health.

Remarks on this clonotype: The CDR3 end shows no conserved phenylalanine or tryptophan, and so a read error is likely. The gene calls are TRBV6-5 and TRBJ2-7, with D tentatively TRBD1 (6 bases). V lost 0 bases to trimming and J lost 1 base, with 13 bases between them. Per the germline V gene, CDR1 is MNHEY and CDR2 is SVGAGI. CDR3 length equals 16 residues. The CDR3 protein is CASSYSRTVVSYEQYL. CDR3 DNA: TGTGCCAGCAGTTACTCGAGGACAGTTGTTTCCTACGAGCAGTACTTA.

J is TRBJ2-3 and V is TRBV7-9; D uncertain. V gave up 1 base and J gave up 0 bases, with 14 bases separating them. Germline V gene lookup returns CDR1 SEHNR and CDR2 FQNEAQ (reference sequence). The CDR3 has 17 amino acids. The CDR3 sequence is CASSLGAADTSTDTQYF. As DNA, the CDR3 is TGTGCCAGCAGCTTAGGGGCGGCAGACACTAGCACAGATACGCAGTATTTT.

This chain links TRBV28 with TRBJ2-5; tentatively, D is TRBD2 (6 bases). V lost 5 bases, J lost 11 bases, and 30 bases lay in between. CDR3 length: 17 residues. Germline CDR1 reads MDHEN; CDR2 reads SYDVKM. DNA for the CDR3: TGTGCCAGCAGTCAACCAAGGAGCGGGTTATCCTACAATGAGCAGTACTTC. Translating it yields CASSQPRSGLSYNEQYF.

A note on this clonotype: This may arise from a read error, as a much more abundant clone is one base away. This rearrangement joins TRBV5-1 to TRBJ2-3, with 10 bases fitting TRBD2. Germline V gene sequence: CDR1 SGHRS, CDR2 YFSETQ. CDR3 length: 14 residues. With V trimmed by 10 bases and J by 3 bases, 8 bases remained unmatched. The CDR3 spells CARTLAGSTDTQYF. The CDR3 DNA reads TGCGCCCGCACACTAGCGGGGTCGACAGATACGCAGTATTTT. The whole variable domain, filled in from reference TRBV5-1 and TRBJ2-3, reads KAGVTQTPRYLIKTRGQQVTLSCSPISGHRSVSWYQQTPGQGLQFLFEYFSETQRNKGNFPGRFSGRQFSNSRSEMNVSTLELGDSALYLCARTLAGSTDTQYFGPGTRLTVL.

This clonotype has at least ten counts. The chain carries TRBV4-2 and TRBJ2-5; 13 bases map to TRBD2. The CDR3 has 15 amino acids. Germline V gene sequence: CDR1 LGHNA, CDR2 YNFKEQ. Unmatched junction bases numbered 1, after V lost 3 bases and J lost 3 bases. Here the CDR3 DNA reads TGTGCCAGCAGCCACGGACTAGCGGGAGAAGAGACCCAGTACTTC. This gives the protein CASSHGLAGEETQYF.

The V call is TRBV4-2, the J call TRBJ1-4, with no clear D. V was clipped by 3 bases and J by 3 bases, with 11 bases between them. The CDR3 contains 15 residues. The germline CDR1 and CDR2 sequences are LGHNA and YNFKEQ. CDR3 DNA sequence: TGTGCCAGCAGCCACCCCCAGGCGCCTAATGAAAAACTGTTTTTT. Amino acid sequence: CASSHPQAPNEKLFF.

CDR3 sequence reads: CASSPPSLFSGRPITYEQYF. The CDR3 DNA sequence: TGTGCCAGCTCACCACCGTCGTTATTTAGCGGGAGGCCTATCACCTACGAGCAGTACTTC. The V gene is TRBV18, the J gene TRBJ2-7; 10 bases align to TRBD2. The CDR3 covers 20 residues. Germline V CDR1 and CDR2: KGHSH, LQKENI. After removal of 0 bases from V and 2 bases from J, the junction contained 16 bases not matched to a gene.

This clonotype was observed a handful of times. The chain combines TRBV10-2 with TRBJ2-7; D is perhaps TRBD2 (6 bases). The CDR3 loop spans 15 amino acids. In germline, CDR1 is WSHSY, CDR2 SAAADI. The V and J ends lost 3 bases and 0 bases respectively, with 12 bases between them. The DNA for the CDR3 is TGCGCCAGCAGTGATCGCGGGAAGGCCTCCTACGAGCAGTACTTC. Residues: CASSDRGKASYEQYF.

This rearrangement joins TRBV12-3 or TRBV12-4 to TRBJ2-5; D remains ambiguous. TRBJ2-7 explains the end of the DNA better; the J call may be wrong. This CDR3 has 13 amino acids. The CDR3 DNA is TGTGCCAGCAGATATACTGGGTGGTACGAGCAGTACTTC. Amino acids: CASRYTGWYEQYF.

The sample holds a few counts of this clonotype. J is TRBJ2-5 and V is TRBV20-1; no firm D call. Trimming pared 0 bases from V and 6 bases from J, leaving 5 bases between. CDR1 is DFQATT, CDR2 SNEGSKA, per germline (reference sequence). This CDR3 spans 11 amino acids. CDR3 sequence (DNA): TGCAGTGCTAGAGATAGGAAGACCCAGTACTTC. Translation: CSARDRKTQYF.

This sequence joins TRBV28 and TRBJ1-6; D may be TRBD1 (5 bases). The CDR3 sequence is 15 residues long. Germline V gives CDR1 MDHEN, CDR2 SYDVKM. Trimming left V 8 bases short and J 10 bases short, with 21 bases between. The CDR3 DNA is TGTGCCAGCGAGGATATCGGGCCAGGGTTGTCACCCCTCCACTTT. Translating gives CASEDIGPGLSPLHF.

The chain links TRBV5-1 to TRBJ2-7, with D unclear. The germline gives CDR1 SGHRS, CDR2 YFSETQ. The CDR3 is made up of 13 amino acids. Trimming pared 3 bases from V and 7 bases from J, leaving 14 bases between. DNA for the CDR3: TGCGCCAGCAGCTCCTATCGGATGGGGGAGCAGTACTTC. Its protein product is CASSSYRMGEQYF.

Regarding this clonotype: The conserved phenylalanine or tryptophan normally closing the CDR3 is absent here, so this likely arose from a read error. The V and J genes are TRBV4-1 and TRBJ2-7, with unresolved D. With 4 bases removed from V and 2 bases from J, the gap between germline ends came to 21 bases. There are 17 residues in the CDR3. Germline values: CDR1 MGHRA, CDR2 YSYEKL. CDR3 sequence reads: CASSLSNVKTDAYEQYL. CDR3 nucleotides: TGCGCCAGCAGCCTCTCGAATGTTAAAACGGACGCCTACGAGCAGTACTTA.

The chain combines TRBV30 with TRBJ2-1, with 9 bases lining up with TRBD2. With 1 base clipped from V and 2 bases from J, the junction kept 6 bases outside the gene matches. The V gene's germline CDR1 is GTSNPN and CDR2 SVGIG (reference sequence). This CDR3 is 16 amino acids long. In DNA, the CDR3 is TGTGCCTGGAGTGGGGCTAGCGGGATCGCCTACAATGAGCAGTTCTTC. Translation gives CAWSGASGIAYNEQFF.

This clonotype was detected a few times. The genes are TRBV2 and TRBJ1-4; D gene ambiguous. The germline CDR1 and CDR2 sequences are SNHLY and FYNNEI. The germline V and J ends were trimmed by 4 bases and 5 bases, with 8 bases remaining between them. There are 13 residues in the CDR3. The DNA for the CDR3 is TGTGCCAGCAGTGGTTGGGCCAATGAAAAACTGTTTTTT. Amino acids: CASSGWANEKLFF.

Only a few counts were recorded for this clonotype. The CDR3 spells CASSPYGTVSNQPQHF. CDR3 bases: TGTGCCAGCTCACCCTACGGGACGGTGAGCAATCAGCCCCAGCATTTT. This chain connects TRBV18 to TRBJ1-5; D is perhaps TRBD1 (5 bases). The V and J ends lost 3 bases and 1 base respectively, with 13 bases between them. CDR1 is KGHSH and CDR2 is LQKENI in the germline V gene. The CDR3 spans 16 residues. Combining the CDR3 with reference TRBV18 and TRBJ1-5 gives the whole variable domain NAGVMQNPRHLVRRRGQEARLRCSPMKGHSHVYWYRQLPEEGLKFMVYLQKENIIDESGMPKERFSAEFPKEGPSILRIQQVVRGDSAAYFCASSPYGTVSNQPQHFGDGTRLSIL.

The chain recombines TRBV30 with TRBJ2-7; TRBD1 is a possible D gene (5 bases). V lost 5 bases and J 1 base, leaving 6 bases between the germline ends. This CDR3 contains 11 residues. Germline V gene data show CDR1 as GTSNPN and CDR2 as SVGIG (reference sequence). CDR3 amino acids: CAWGQSYEQYF. In DNA form, the CDR3 reads TGTGCCTGGGGACAATCCTACGAGCAGTACTTC.

The table lists this clonotype with a few counts. This chain joins TRBV3-1 and TRBJ2-3, with unresolved D. Germline assignment: CDR1 LGHDT and CDR2 YNNKEL (reference sequence). Trimming pared 0 bases from V and 1 base from J, leaving 11 bases between. The CDR3 is made up of 16 amino acids. Written as DNA, the CDR3 is TGTGCCAGCAGCCAAGATAGTCCGCTGCGCACAGATACGCAGTATTTT. Translation gives CASSQDSPLRTDTQYF.